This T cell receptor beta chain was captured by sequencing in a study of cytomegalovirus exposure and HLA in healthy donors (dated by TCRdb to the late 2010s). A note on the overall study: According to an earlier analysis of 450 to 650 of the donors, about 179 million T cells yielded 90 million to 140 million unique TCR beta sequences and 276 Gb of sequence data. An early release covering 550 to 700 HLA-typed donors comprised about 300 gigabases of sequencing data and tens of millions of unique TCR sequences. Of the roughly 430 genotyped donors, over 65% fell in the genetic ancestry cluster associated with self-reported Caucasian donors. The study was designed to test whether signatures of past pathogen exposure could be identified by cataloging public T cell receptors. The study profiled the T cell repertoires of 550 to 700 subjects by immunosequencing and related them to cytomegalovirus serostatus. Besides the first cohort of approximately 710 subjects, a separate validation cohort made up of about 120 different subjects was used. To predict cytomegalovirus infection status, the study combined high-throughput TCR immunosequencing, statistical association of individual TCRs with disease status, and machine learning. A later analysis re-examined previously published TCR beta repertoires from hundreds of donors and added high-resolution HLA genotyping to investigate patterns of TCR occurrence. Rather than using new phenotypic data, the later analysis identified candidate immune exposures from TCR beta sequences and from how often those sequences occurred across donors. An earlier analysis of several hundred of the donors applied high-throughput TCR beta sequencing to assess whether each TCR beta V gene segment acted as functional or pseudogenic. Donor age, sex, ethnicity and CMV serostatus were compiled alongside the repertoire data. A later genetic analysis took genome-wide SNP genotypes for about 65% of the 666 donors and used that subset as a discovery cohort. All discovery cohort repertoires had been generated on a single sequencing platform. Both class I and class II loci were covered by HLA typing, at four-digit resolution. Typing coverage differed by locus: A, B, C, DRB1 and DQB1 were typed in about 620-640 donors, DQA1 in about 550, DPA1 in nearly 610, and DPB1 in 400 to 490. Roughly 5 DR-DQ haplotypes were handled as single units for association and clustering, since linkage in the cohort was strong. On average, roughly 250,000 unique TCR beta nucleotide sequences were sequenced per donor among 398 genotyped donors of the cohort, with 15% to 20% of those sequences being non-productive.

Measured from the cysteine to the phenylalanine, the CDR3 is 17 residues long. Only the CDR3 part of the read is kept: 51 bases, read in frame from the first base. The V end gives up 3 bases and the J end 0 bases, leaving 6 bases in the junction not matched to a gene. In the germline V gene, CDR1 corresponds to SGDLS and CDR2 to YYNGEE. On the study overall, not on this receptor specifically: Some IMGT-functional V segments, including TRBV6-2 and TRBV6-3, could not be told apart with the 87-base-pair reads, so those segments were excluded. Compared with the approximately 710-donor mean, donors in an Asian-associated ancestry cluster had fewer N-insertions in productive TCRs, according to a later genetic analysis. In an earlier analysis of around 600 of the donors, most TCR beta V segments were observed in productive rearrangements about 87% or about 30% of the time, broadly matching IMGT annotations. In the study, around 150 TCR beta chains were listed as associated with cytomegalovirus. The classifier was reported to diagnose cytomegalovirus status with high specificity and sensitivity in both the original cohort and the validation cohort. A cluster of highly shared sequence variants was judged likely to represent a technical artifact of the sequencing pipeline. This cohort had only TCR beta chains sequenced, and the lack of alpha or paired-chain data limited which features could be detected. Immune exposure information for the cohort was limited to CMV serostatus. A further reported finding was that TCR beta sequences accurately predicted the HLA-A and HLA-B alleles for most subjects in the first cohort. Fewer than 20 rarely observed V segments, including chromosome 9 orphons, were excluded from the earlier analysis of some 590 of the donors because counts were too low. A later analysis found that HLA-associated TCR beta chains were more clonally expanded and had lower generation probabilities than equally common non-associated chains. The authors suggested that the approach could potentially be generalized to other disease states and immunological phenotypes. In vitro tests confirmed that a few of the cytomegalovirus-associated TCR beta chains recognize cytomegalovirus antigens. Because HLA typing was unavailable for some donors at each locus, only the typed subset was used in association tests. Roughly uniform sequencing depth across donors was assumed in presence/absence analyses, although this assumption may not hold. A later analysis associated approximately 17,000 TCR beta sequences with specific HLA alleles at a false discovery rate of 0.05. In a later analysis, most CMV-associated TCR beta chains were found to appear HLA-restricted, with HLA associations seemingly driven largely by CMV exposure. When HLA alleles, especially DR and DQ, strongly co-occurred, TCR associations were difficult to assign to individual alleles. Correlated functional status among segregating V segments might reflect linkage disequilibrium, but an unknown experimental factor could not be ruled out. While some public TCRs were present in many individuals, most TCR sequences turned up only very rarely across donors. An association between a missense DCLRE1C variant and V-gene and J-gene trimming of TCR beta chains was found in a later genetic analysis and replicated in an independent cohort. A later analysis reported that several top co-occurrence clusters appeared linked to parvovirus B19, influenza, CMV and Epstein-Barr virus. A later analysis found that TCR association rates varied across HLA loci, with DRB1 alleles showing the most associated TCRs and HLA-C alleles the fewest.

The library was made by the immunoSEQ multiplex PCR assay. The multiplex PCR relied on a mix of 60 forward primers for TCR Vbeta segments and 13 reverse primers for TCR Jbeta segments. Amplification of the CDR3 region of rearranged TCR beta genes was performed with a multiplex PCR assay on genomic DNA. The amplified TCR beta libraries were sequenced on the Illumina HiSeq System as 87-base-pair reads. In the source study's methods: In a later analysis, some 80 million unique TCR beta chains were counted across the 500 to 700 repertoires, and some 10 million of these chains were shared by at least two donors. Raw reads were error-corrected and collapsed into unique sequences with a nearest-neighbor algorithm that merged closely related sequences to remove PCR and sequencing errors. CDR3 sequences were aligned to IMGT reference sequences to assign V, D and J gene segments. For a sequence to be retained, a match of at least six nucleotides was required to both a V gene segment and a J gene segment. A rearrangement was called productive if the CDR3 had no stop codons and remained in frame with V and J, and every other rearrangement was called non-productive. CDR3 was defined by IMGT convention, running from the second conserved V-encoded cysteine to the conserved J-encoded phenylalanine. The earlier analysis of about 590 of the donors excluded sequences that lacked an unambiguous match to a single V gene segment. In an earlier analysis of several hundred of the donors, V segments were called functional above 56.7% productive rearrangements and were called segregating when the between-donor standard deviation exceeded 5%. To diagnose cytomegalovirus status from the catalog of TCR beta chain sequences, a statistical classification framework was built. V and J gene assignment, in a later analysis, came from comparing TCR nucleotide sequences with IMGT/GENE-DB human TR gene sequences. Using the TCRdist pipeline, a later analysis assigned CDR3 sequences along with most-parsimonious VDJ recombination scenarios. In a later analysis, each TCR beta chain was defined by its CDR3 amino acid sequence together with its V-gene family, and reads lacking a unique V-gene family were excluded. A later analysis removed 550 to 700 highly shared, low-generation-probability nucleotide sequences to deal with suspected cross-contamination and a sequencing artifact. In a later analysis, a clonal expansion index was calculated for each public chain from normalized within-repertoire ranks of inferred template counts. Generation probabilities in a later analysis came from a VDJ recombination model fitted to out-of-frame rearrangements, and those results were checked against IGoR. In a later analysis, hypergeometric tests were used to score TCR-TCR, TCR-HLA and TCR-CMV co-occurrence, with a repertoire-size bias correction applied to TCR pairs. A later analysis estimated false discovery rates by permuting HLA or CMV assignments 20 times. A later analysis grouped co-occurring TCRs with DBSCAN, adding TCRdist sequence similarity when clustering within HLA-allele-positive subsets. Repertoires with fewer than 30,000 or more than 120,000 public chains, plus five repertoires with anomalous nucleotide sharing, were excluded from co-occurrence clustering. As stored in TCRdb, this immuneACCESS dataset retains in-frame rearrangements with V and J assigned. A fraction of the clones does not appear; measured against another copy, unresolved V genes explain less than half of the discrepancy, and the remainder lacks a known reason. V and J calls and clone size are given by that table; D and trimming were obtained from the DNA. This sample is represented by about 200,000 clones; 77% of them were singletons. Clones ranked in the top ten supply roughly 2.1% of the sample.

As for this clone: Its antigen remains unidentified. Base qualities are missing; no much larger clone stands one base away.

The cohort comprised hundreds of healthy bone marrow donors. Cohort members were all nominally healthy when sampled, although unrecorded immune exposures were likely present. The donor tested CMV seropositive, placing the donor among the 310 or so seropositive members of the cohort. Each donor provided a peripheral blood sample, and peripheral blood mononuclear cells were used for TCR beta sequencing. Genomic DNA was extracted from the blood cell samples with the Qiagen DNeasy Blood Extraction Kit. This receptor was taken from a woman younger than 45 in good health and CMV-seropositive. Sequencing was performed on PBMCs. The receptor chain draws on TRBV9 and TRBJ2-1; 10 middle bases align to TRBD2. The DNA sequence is TGTGCCAGCAGCGCGAGGACTAGCGGAAGCTCCTACAATGAGCAGTTCTTC. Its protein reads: CASSARTSGSSYNEQFF.